The TCR beta chain under discussion was sequenced for a study of cytomegalovirus exposure and HLA in healthy donors. This clone was detected once. Its antigen is still unknown. TCRdb's table, derived via immunoSEQ multiplex PCR, lists solely in-frame clones and lacks some. Of 120,000 or so clones in the sample, about 90% were seen once. The donors were members of the validation cohort comprising about 130 subjects, separate from the approximately 630-subject first cohort. CDR1 and CDR2 from the germline V gene are LNHDA and SQIVND (reference sequence). CDR3 size: 11 residues. V lost 3 bases to trimming and J lost 3 bases, with 2 bases between them. Study outcomes and limitations: The classifier, whose performance was assessed in both the original and validation cohorts, reportedly diagnosed cytomegalovirus status with high specificity and sensitivity. The authors listed roughly 150 TCR beta chains as cytomegalovirus-associated. Most TCR sequences were uncommon, yet certain public TCRs appeared in many donors.

Sequenced: PBMCs. The V call is TRBV19, the J call TRBJ1-2; D remains unclear. This sequence originates from a woman aged 18-29 years in good health and CMV-seronegative. CDR3 bases: TGTGCCAGTAGTATCGACTATGGCTACACCTTC. Translated: CASSIDYGYTF.